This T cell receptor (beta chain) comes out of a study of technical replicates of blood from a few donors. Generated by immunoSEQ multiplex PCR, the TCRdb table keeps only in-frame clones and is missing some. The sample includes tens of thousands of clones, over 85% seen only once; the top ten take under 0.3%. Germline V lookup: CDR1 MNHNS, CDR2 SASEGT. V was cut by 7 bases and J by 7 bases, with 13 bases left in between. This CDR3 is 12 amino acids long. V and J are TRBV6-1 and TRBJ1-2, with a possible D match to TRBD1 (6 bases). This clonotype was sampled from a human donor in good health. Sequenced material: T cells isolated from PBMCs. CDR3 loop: CASTYREGGYTF. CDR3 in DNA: TGTGCCAGCACCTACAGGGAGGGTGGCTACACCTTC.